This T cell receptor (beta chain) was recorded in a study of blood T cell repertoires in COVID-19. Data came from immunoSEQ multiplex PCR; TCRdb stores just in-frame clones and leaves some out. The sample consists of about 260,000 clones, roughly 80% of them appearing once. CDR3 length: 15 residues. V was clipped by 0 bases and J by 2 bases, with 10 bases between them. In germline, CDR1 is LGHNA, CDR2 YNFKEQ. Specimen: peripheral blood. The origin of this receptor is a man in his fifties or sixties with acute or convalescent COVID-19. The V gene is TRBV4-2, the J gene TRBJ2-5; D is perhaps TRBD1 (6 bases). Written as DNA, the CDR3 is TGTGCCAGCAGCCAAGATGGCGGACAGCAAGAGACCCAGTACTTC. Translating gives CASSQDGGQQETQYF.